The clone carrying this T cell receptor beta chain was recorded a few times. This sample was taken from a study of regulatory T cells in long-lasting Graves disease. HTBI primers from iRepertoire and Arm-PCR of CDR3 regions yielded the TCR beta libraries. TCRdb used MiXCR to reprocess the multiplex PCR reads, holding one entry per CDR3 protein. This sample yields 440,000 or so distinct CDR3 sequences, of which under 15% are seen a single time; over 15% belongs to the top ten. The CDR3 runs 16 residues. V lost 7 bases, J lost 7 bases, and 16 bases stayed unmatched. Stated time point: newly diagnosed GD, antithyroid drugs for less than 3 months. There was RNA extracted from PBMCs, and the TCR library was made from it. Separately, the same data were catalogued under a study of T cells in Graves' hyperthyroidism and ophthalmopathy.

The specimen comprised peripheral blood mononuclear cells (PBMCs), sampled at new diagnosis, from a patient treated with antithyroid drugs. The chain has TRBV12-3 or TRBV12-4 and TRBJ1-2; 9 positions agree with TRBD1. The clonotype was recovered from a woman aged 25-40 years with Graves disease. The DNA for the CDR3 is TGTGCCAGCAACACCGCCCCCGGGACAGGGATACGTGGCTACACCTTC. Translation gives CASNTAPGTGIRGYTF.